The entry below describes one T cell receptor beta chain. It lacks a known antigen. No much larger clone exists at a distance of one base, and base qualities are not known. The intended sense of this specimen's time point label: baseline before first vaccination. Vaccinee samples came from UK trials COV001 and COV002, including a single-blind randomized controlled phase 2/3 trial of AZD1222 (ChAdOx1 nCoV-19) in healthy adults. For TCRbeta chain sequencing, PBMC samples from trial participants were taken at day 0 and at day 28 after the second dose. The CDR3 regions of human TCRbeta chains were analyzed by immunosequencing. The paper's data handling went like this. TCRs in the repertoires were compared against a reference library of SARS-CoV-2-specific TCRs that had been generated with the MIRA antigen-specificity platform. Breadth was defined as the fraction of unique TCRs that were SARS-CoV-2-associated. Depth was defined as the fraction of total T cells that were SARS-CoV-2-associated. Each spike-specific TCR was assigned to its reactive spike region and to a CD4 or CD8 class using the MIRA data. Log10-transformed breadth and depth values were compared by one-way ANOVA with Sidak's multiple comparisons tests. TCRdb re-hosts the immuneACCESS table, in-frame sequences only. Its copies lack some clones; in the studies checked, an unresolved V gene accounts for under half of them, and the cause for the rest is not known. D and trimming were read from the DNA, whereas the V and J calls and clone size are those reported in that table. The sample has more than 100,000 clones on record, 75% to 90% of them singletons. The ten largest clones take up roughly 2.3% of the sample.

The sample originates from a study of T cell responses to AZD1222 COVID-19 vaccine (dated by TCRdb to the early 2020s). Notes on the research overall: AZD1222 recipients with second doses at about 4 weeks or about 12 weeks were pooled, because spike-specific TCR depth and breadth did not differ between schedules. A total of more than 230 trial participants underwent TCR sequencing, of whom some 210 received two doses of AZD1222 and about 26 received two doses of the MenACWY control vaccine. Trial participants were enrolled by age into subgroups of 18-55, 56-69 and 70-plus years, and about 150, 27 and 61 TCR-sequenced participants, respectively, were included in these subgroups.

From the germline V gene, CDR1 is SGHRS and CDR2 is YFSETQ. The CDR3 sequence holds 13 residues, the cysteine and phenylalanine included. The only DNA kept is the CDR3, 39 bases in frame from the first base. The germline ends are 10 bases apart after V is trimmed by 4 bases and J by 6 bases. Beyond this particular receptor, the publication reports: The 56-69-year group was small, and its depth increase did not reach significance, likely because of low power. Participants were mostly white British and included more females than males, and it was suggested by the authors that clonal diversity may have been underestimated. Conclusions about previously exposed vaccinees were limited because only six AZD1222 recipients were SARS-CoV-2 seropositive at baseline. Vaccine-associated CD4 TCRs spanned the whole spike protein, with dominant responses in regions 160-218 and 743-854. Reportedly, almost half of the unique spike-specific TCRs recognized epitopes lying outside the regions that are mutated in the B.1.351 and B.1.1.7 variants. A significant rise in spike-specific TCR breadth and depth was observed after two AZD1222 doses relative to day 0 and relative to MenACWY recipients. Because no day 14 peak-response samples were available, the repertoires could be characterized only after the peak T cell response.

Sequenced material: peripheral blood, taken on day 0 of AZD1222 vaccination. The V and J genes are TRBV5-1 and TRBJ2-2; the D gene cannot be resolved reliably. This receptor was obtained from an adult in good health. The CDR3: CASSPRVAGELFF. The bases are TGCGCCAGCAGCCCAAGGGTGGCCGGGGAGCTGTTTTTT.